This T cell receptor (beta chain) emerged from a study of PD-1 blockade in classical Hodgkin lymphoma. Study-wide points: Lower baseline TCR diversity was reported for newly diagnosed patients than for healthy donors.

The CDR3 runs 13 residues. Germline V gene sequence: CDR1 MNHNS, CDR2 SASEGT. V lost 4 bases to trimming and J lost 10 bases, with 16 bases between them. Concerning this clone itself: The antigen remains undetermined.

TCRdb's copy holds only in-frame clones and misses some; the assay was immunoSEQ multiplex PCR. Of some 100,000 clones listed, around 90% are singletons. Brentuximab vedotin exposure varied, and every patient relapsed after autologous stem cell transplantation. The material was peripheral blood mononuclear cells (PBMCs), obtained at baseline. V is TRBV6-1 and J is TRBJ1-1; D possibly corresponds to TRBD1 (5 bases). This TCR was sampled from a human donor with classical Hodgkin lymphoma. The CDR3: CASSVYTSGGAFF. CDR3 DNA sequence: TGTGCCAGCAGTGTTTACACCTCGGGGGGAGCTTTCTTT.